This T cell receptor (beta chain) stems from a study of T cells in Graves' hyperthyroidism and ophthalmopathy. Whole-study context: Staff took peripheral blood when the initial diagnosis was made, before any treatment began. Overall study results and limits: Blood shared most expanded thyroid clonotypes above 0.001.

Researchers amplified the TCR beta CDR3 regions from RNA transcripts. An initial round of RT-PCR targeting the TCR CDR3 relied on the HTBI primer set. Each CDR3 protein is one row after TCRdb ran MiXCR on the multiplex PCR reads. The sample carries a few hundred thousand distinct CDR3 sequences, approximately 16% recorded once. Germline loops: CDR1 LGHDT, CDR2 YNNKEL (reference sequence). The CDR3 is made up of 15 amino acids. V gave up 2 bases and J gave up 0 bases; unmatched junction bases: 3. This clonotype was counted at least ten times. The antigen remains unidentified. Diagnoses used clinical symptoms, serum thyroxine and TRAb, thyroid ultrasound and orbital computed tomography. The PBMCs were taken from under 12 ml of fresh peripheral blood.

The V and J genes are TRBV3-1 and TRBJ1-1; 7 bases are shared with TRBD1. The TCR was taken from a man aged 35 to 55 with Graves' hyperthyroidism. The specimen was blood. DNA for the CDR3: TGTGCCAGCAGCCAAAACAGGGGACTGAACACTGAAGCTTTCTTT. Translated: CASSQNRGLNTEAFF.